This entry features one T cell receptor beta chain sequence. Only in-frame clones appear in the TCRdb table, and some are missing; sequencing was by immunoSEQ multiplex PCR. Of over 120,000 clones in the sample, 70% to 80% were seen once. This sample was included in a study of blood T cell repertoires in COVID-19. The sample consisted of peripheral blood. This sequence originates from a woman of 80 years or more with active or convalescent COVID-19.

The CDR3 sequence is CASSGTQGNTEAFF. The CDR3 DNA is TGTGCCAGCAGTGGTACACAGGGGAACACTGAAGCTTTCTTT. The genes are TRBV2 and TRBJ1-1, with a tentative D call TRBD1 (6 bases). The CDR3 is made up of 14 amino acids. Germline V gene lookup returns CDR1 SNHLY and CDR2 FYNNEI. V was shortened by 4 bases and J by 1 base, with 10 bases between the two germline ends.